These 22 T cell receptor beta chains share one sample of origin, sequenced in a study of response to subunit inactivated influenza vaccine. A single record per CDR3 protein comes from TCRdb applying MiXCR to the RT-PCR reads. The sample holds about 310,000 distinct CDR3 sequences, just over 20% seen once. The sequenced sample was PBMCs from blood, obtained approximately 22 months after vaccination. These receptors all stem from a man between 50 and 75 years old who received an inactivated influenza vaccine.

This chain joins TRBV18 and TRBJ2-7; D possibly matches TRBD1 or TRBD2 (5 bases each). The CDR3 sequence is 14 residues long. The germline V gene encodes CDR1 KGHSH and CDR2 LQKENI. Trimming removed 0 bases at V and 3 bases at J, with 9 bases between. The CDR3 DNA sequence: TGTGCCAGCTCACCACCGTCAGGGAGCTACGAGCAGTACTTC. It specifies CASSPPSGSYEQYF.

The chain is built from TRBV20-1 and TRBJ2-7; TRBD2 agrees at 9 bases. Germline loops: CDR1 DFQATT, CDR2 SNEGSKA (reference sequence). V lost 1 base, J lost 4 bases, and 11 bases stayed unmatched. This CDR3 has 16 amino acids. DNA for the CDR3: TGCAGTGCTAGAGTCGGTGGTGCGGGAGGGTTGTACGAGCAGTACTTC. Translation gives CSARVGGAGGLYEQYF.

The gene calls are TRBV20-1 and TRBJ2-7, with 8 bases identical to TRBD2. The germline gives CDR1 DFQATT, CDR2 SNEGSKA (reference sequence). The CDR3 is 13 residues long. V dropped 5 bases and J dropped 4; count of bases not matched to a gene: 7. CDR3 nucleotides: TGCAGTGCTCATAGCGGGATAAGGTACGAGCAGTACTTC. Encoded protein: CSAHSGIRYEQYF.

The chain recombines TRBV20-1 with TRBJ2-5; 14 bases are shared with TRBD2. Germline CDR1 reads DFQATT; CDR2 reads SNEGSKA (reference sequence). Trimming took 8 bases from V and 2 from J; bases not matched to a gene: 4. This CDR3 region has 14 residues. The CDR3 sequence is CSYWTSGRQETQYF. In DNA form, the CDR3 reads TGCAGTTACTGGACTAGCGGGAGGCAAGAGACCCAGTACTTC.

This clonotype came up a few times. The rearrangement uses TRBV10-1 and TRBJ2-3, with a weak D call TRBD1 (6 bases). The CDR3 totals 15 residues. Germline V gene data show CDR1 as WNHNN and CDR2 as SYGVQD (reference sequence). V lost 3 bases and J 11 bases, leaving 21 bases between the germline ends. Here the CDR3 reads CASSEFGDIRSGQYF. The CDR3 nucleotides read TGCGCCAGCAGTGAATTCGGGGACATTCGAAGTGGGCAGTATTTT.

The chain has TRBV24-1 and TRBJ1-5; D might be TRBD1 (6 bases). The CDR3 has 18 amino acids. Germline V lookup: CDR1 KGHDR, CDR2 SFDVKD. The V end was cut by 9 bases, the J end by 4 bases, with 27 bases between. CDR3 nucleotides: TGTGCCACCGACCCAGGCGCAGGGGATGGGGTTGGGAATCAGCCCCAGCATTTT. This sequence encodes CATDPGAGDGVGNQPQHF.

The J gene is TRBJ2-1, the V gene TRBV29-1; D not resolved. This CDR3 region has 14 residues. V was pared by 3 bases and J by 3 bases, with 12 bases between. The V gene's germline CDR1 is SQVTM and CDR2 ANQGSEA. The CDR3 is CSVDLGTNYNEQFF. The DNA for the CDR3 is TGCAGCGTTGATCTGGGTACGAACTACAATGAGCAGTTCTTC.

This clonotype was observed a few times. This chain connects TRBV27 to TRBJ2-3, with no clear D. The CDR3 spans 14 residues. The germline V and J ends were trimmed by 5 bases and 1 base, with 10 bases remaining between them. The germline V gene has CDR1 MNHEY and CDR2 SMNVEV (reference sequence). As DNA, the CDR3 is TGTGCCAGCAGTGAACTCGGACGCACAGATACGCAGTATTTT. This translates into CASSELGRTDTQYF.

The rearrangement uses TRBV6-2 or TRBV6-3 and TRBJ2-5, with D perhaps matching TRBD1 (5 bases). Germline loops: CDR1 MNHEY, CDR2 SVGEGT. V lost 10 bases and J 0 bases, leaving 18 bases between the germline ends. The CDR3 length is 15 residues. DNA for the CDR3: TGTGCCACTATCCCTTCCCGGACAAACCAAGAGACCCAGTACTTC. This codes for CATIPSRTNQETQYF.

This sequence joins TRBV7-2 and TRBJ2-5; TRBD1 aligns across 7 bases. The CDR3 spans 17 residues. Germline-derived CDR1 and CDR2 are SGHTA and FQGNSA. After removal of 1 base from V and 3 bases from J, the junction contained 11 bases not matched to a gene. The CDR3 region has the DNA TGTGCCAGCAGCTTAGTGCCGGGACAGTTGTTCGAAGAGACCCAGTACTTC. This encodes CASSLVPGQLFEETQYF.

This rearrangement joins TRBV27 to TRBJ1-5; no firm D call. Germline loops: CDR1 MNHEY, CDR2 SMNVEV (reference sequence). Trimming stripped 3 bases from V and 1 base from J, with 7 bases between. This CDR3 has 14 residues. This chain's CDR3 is CASSLKDSNQPQHF. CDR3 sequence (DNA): TGTGCCAGCAGTTTGAAGGACAGCAATCAGCCCCAGCATTTT.

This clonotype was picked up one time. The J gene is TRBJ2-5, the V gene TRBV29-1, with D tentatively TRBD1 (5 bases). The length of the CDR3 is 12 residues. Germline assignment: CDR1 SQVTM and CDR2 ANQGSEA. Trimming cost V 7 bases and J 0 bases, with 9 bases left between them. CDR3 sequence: CSGGQNQETQYF. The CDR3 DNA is TGCAGCGGGGGCCAGAACCAAGAGACCCAGTACTTC.

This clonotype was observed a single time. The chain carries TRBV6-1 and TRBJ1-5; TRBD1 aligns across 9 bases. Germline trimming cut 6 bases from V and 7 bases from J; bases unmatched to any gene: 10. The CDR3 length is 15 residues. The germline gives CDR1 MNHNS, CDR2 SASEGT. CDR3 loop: CASRGGGQGNQPQHF. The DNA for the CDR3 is TGTGCCAGCAGGGGAGGTGGACAGGGGAACCAGCCCCAGCATTTT.

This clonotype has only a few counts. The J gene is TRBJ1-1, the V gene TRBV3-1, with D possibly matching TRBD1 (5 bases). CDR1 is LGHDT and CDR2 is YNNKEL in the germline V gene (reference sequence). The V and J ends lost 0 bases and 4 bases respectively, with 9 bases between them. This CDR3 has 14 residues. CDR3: CASSQDGGGTEAFF. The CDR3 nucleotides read TGTGCCAGCAGCCAAGATGGGGGTGGCACTGAAGCTTTCTTT.

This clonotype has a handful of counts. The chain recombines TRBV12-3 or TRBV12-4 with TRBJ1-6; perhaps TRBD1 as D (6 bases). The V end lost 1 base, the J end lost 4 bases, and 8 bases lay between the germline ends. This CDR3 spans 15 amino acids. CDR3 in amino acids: CASSLGQVYNSPLHF. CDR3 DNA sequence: TGTGCCAGCAGTTTAGGACAGGTGTATAATTCACCCCTCCACTTT.

This chain's CDR3 is CASSLSPTGEETQYF. The CDR3 DNA follows: TGCGCCAGCAGCTTAAGCCCGACAGGGGAAGAGACCCAGTACTTC. V and J are TRBV5-1 and TRBJ2-5; TRBD1 agrees at 8 bases. The CDR3 has 15 residues. Germline CDR1 SGHRS, CDR2 YFSETQ. Trimming took 2 bases from V and 3 from J; bases not matched to a gene: 6.

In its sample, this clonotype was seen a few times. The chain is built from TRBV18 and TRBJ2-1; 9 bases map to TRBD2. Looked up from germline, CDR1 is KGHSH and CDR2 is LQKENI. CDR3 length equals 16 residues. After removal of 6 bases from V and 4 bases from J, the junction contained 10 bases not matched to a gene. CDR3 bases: TGTGCCAGCTCGCCTACCGGGACTAGCTTTTACAATGAGCAGTTCTTC. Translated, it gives CASSPTGTSFYNEQFF.

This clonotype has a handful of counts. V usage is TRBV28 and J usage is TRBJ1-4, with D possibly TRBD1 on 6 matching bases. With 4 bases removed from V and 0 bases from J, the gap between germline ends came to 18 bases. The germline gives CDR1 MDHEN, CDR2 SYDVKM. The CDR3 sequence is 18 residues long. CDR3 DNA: TGTGCCAGCAGTTCTTTGGCAGGGGTAGGCGCAACTAATGAAAAACTGTTTTTT. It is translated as CASSSLAGVGATNEKLFF.

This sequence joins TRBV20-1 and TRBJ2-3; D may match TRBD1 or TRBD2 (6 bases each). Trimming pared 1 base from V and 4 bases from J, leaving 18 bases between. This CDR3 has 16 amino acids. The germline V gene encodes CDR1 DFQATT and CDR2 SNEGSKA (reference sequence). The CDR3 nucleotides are TGCAGTGCTAGAGTCGAACAGGGACTTATAGCAGATACGCAGTATTTT. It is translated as CSARVEQGLIADTQYF.

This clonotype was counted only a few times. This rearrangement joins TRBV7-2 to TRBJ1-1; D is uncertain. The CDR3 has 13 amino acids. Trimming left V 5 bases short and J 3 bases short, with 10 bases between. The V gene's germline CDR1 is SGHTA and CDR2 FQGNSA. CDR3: CASSPDSDTEAFF. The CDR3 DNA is TGTGCCAGCAGCCCCGACTCTGACACTGAAGCTTTCTTT.

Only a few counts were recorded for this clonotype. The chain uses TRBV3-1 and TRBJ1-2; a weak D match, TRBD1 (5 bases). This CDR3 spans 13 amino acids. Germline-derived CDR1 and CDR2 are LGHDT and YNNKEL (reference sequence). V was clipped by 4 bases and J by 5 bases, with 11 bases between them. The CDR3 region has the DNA TGTGCCAGCAGCCGATCAGACAGTTATGGCTACACCTTC. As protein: CASSRSDSYGYTF.

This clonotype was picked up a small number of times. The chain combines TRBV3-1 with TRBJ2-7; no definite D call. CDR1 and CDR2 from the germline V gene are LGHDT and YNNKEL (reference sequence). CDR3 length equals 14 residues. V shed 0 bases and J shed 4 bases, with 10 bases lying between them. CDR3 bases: TGTGCCAGCAGCCAAGAAGTGGGCAGATACGAGCAGTACTTC. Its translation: CASSQEVGRYEQYF.